This entry describes one T cell receptor (beta chain). The data derive from a study of T cells in tuberculosis. Assay: immunoSEQ multiplex PCR; the TCRdb copy retains only in-frame clones and omits some. The top ten hold roughly 2% of the sample, which has 30,000 to 35,000 clones, roughly nine tenths seen once. Sample: PBMCs. This receptor was identified in a donor aged 10 to 29 with latent tuberculosis or without tuberculosis infection.

The CDR3 bases are TGTGCCAGCAGCCTACAAGAAGGGGATGAGCAGTTCTTC. Translated, it gives CASSLQEGDEQFF. The chain couples TRBV21-1 to TRBJ2-1; the D call in the table, TRBD1, was not verified against the DNA. TRBV21-1 corresponds to a pseudogene. The CDR3 consists of 13 residues.